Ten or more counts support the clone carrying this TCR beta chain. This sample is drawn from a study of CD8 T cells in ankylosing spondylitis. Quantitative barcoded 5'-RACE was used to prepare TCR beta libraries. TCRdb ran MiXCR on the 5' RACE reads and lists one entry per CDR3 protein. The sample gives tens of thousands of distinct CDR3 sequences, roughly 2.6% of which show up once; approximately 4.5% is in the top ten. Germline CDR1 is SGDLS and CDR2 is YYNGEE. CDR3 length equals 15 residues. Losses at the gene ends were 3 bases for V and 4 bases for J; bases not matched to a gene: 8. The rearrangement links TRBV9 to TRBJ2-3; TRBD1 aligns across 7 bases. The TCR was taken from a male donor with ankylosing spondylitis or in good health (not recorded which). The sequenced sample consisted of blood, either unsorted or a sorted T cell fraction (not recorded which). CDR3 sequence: CASSASTGTADTQYF. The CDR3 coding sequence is TGTGCCAGCAGCGCTTCGACAGGGACGGCAGATACGCAGTATTTT.